One and the same sample provided the 29 T cell receptor beta chains below, sequenced in a study of early T cells in non-severe SARS-CoV-2 infection. TCRdb re-analysed the 5' RACE reads in MiXCR, keeping a single row per CDR3 protein. The sample holds 25,000 to 30,000 distinct CDR3 sequences, about 10% seen once. Sequenced input: whole blood. Every receptor here comes from an adult who was a healthcare worker with PCR-confirmed SARS-CoV-2 infection or an uninfected control (not recorded which).

In its sample, this clonotype was seen many times. The V gene is TRBV27, the J gene TRBJ2-2; D is possibly TRBD1 (5 bases). Trimming stripped 8 bases from V and 3 bases from J, with 10 bases between. The CDR3 covers 13 residues. Per the germline V gene, CDR1 is MNHEY and CDR2 is SMNVEV (reference sequence). In DNA form, the CDR3 reads TGTGCCAGCCGATGGGGCGACACCGGGGAGCTGTTTTTT. This codes for CASRWGDTGELFF.

The chain is built from TRBV5-5 and TRBJ2-3, with TRBD1 matching over 7 bases. V lost 5 bases to trimming and J lost 0 bases; unmatched junction nucleotides: 9. The CDR3 sequence is 16 residues long. Germline V CDR1 and CDR2: SGHKS, YYEKEE (reference sequence). CDR3 region: CASSLDRALSTDTQYF. The CDR3 DNA reads as TGTGCCAGCAGTTTAGACAGGGCACTTAGCACAGATACGCAGTATTTT.

Many counts were recorded for this clonotype. This chain connects TRBV20-1 to TRBJ1-5, with 10 nucleotides matching TRBD1. CDR3 length: 15 amino acids. V dropped 2 bases and J dropped 4; count of bases not matched to a gene: 5. Per germline, CDR1 DFQATT and CDR2 SNEGSKA (reference sequence). The CDR3 DNA is TGCAGTGCTAGACCCGGGACAGGGGAAAATCAGCCCCAGCATTTT. It yields the protein CSARPGTGENQPQHF.

This clonotype was seen at least ten times. This chain connects TRBV29-1 to TRBJ1-1; 7 bases are shared with TRBD1. J gave up 2 bases and V 6 bases, and 3 bases lay outside the gene matches. The CDR3 is 12 amino acids. Germline CDR1 and CDR2: SQVTM and ANQGSEA. The CDR3 DNA is TGCAGCGTATGGACAGGCAACACTGAAGCTTTCTTT. This encodes CSVWTGNTEAFF.

This clonotype is judged medium-sized. The chain uses TRBV14 and TRBJ2-3, with D perhaps TRBD1 (7 bases). There are 16 residues in the CDR3. Germline V CDR1 and CDR2: SGHDN, FVKESK. V lost 0 bases and J 3 bases, leaving 13 bases between the germline ends. CDR3 bases: TGTGCCAGCAGCCAAGAAACGGAGGGGGCAACAGATACGCAGTATTTT. Residues: CASSQETEGATDTQYF.

The chain is built from TRBV25-1 and TRBJ2-2, with 7 bases lining up with TRBD1. Looked up from germline, CDR1 is MGHDK and CDR2 is SYGVNS. CDR3 size: 16 residues. With V trimmed by 5 bases and J by 0 bases, 6 bases remained unmatched. CDR3 sequence: CASSQWTGANTGELFF. CDR3 in DNA: TGTGCCAGCAGTCAATGGACAGGCGCGAACACCGGGGAGCTGTTTTTT.

The chain recombines TRBV18 with TRBJ1-2; D remains unclear. The CDR3 has 12 residues. Trimming took off 3 bases at V and 8 bases at J, with 10 bases between the two ends. The V gene's germline CDR1 is KGHSH and CDR2 LQKENI. In nucleotides, the CDR3 is TGTGCCAGCTCACCGGAGGGAGACGGCTACACCTTC. Its translation is CASSPEGDGYTF.

The chain couples TRBV29-1 to TRBJ2-5; D might be TRBD1 or TRBD2, each matching 5 bases. Trimming left V 6 bases short and J 7 bases short, with 12 bases between. The CDR3 is made up of 11 amino acids. Germline CDR1 is SQVTM and CDR2 is ANQGSEA. CDR3 protein: CSVYPGATQYF. The CDR3 DNA reads TGCAGCGTCTATCCCGGGGCGACCCAGTACTTC.

In this sample, this clonotype turned up many times. V usage is TRBV12-3 or TRBV12-4 and J usage is TRBJ2-2; D unresolved. CDR3 length: 12 amino acids. Between the trimmed V and J ends, which lost 7 bases and 6 bases, there was a span of 9 bases. CDR3 in amino acids: CASTPPPGELFF. CDR3 in DNA: TGTGCCAGCACCCCCCCCCCCGGGGAGCTGTTTTTT.

This clonotype was picked up many times. The chain is built from TRBV11-2 and TRBJ2-7; D unresolved. Trimming pared 5 bases from V and 2 bases from J, leaving 13 bases between. Germline loops: CDR1 SGHAT, CDR2 FQNNGV. This CDR3 comprises 14 residues. The CDR3 protein is CASSPGSPTYEQYF. Here the CDR3 DNA reads TGTGCCAGCAGCCCCGGGTCCCCCACCTACGAGCAGTACTTC.

This clonotype showed up many times. The chain uses TRBV7-2 and TRBJ1-1; perhaps TRBD1 as D (6 bases). The CDR3 runs 13 residues. V shed 5 bases and J shed 11 bases, with 18 bases lying between them. Per the germline V gene, CDR1 is SGHTA and CDR2 is FQGNSA. The CDR3 bases are TGTGCCAGCAGCCCTAGACAGGATTATAAGGCTTTCTTT. Protein product: CASSPRQDYKAFF.

This clonotype was seen a few times. The J gene is TRBJ2-7, the V gene TRBV2; D is ambiguous. V dropped 3 bases and J dropped 6 bases, with 3 bases sitting between them. Per the germline V gene, CDR1 is SNHLY and CDR2 is FYNNEI. The CDR3 is made up of 10 amino acids. The CDR3 bases are TGTGCCAGCAGTGAGGCCGAGCAGTACTTC. It codes for CASSEAEQYF.

The chain has TRBV7-2 and TRBJ2-7, with 7 bases that match TRBD1. The CDR3 consists of 15 residues. J gave up 4 bases and V 5 bases, and 11 bases lay outside the gene matches. Per germline, CDR1 SGHTA and CDR2 FQGNSA. The CDR3 DNA sequence: TGTGCCAGCAGCCTTCTACGGGACAGTCGTTACGAGCAGTACTTC. Translating gives CASSLLRDSRYEQYF.

The rearrangement links TRBV6-2 or TRBV6-3 to TRBJ1-2; no clear D gene. The CDR3 sequence is 12 residues long. CDR1 is MNHEY and CDR2 is SVGEGT in the germline V gene. V was cut by 3 bases and J by 8 bases, with 10 bases left in between. CDR3 DNA sequence: TGTGCCAGCAGTTATAGCCAATTGGGCTACACCTTC. Protein: CASSYSQLGYTF.

This clonotype appeared many times. Compared with germline, one end of the junction differs, possibly owing to a read error. This chain connects TRBV29-1 to TRBJ1-3, with 8 nucleotides matching TRBD1. Germline V gives CDR1 SQVTM, CDR2 ANQGSEA. This CDR3 contains 10 residues. In nucleotides, the CDR3 is TGCAGCGTTGGGACAGGGCACGAGGATTTT. The encoded protein is CSVGTGHEDF.

The chain links TRBV3-1 to TRBJ1-3; TRBD1 is a possible D gene (5 bases). This CDR3 has 14 amino acids. Germline loops: CDR1 LGHDT, CDR2 YNNKEL (reference sequence). The CDR3 nucleotides are TGTGCAACCGGGACTCCGAGCTCTGGAAACACCATATATTTT. This codes for CATGTPSSGNTIYF.

V is TRBV11-2 and J is TRBJ1-2; 8 nucleotides match TRBD1. The CDR3 runs 12 residues. Germline CDR1 SGHAT, CDR2 FQNNGV. Losses at the gene ends were 3 bases for V and 13 bases for J; bases not matched to a gene: 7. CDR3 sequence: CASSFGQGHVTF. The CDR3 DNA reads as TGTGCCAGCAGCTTTGGACAGGGTCATGTCACCTTC.

This clonotype showed up many times. The chain links TRBV5-4 to TRBJ2-3; weak D call: TRBD2 (6 bases). V was clipped by 0 bases and J by 4 bases, with 6 bases between them. Germline assignment: CDR1 SGHNT and CDR2 YYREEE (reference sequence). The CDR3 extends over 13 amino acids. CDR3 region: CASSLGGADTQYF. The CDR3 coding sequence is TGTGCCAGCAGCTTGGGCGGGGCAGATACGCAGTATTTT.

The sample holds many counts of this clonotype. This chain uses TRBV6-1 with TRBJ2-3; maybe TRBD1 (6 bases). This CDR3 has 15 residues. Germline-derived CDR1 and CDR2 are MNHNS and SASEGT. V was pared by 0 bases and J by 1 base, with 8 bases between. In DNA, the CDR3 is TGTGCCAGCAGTGAAGCGGACAGAGGCACAGATACGCAGTATTTT. This codes for CASSEADRGTDTQYF.

This clonotype was recorded at least ten times. The chain recombines TRBV11-2 with TRBJ1-3, with D tentatively TRBD1 (5 bases). CDR1 SGHAT and CDR2 FQNNGV come from the germline V gene. The CDR3 contains 15 residues. V shed 5 bases and J shed 1 base, with 12 bases lying between them. CDR3 sequence reads: CASSPIGGSGNTIYF. The DNA of the CDR3 is TGTGCCAGCAGCCCAATTGGGGGGTCTGGAAACACCATATATTTT.

In this sample, this clonotype turned up many times. The gene calls are TRBV15 and TRBJ1-1, with a tentative D call TRBD1 (6 bases). With 1 base removed from V and 11 bases from J, the gap between germline ends came to 11 bases. The CDR3 length is 12 residues. CDR1 and CDR2 (germline): LNHNV, YYDKDF (reference sequence). Here the CDR3 reads CATSRGGADAFF. CDR3 DNA: TGTGCCACCAGCAGAGGGGGGGCAGATGCTTTCTTT.

The rearrangement joins TRBV7-9 to TRBJ2-4; D may be TRBD1 (6 bases). The length of the CDR3 is 14 residues. Trimming cost V 1 base and J 8 bases, with 12 bases left between them. Germline V gene sequence: CDR1 SEHNR, CDR2 FQNEAQ (reference sequence). Here the CDR3 reads CASSLDGGWDIQYF. The CDR3 coding sequence is TGTGCCAGCAGCTTAGATGGGGGCTGGGACATTCAGTACTTC.

Relative to its sample, this clonotype is medium-sized (0.01 to 0.1%). This chain uses TRBV7-6 with TRBJ2-1; possible D gene TRBD2, 6 bases. V lost 11 bases, J lost 2 bases, and 19 bases lay in between. CDR3 length: 15 residues. CDR1 is SGHVS, CDR2 FNYEAQ, per germline. The CDR3 is CAFWDPGVPYNEQFF. The CDR3 nucleotides read TGTGCCTTTTGGGACCCGGGGGTGCCCTACAATGAGCAGTTCTTC.

There are many counts of this clonotype. The V gene is TRBV29-1, the J gene TRBJ2-1; unclear D gene. Germline V CDR1 and CDR2: SQVTM, ANQGSEA. The CDR3 has 13 residues. V lost 0 bases and J lost 5, with 8 bases in between. For the CDR3, the DNA is TGCAGCGTTGAAGATTGGCAAAACAATGAGCAGTTCTTC. As protein: CSVEDWQNNEQFF.

This clonotype has just a few counts. The chain recombines TRBV5-1 with TRBJ2-7; 11 positions match TRBD2. This CDR3 spans 15 amino acids. Germline V gene sequence: CDR1 SGHRS, CDR2 YFSETQ. Unmatched junction bases numbered 6, after V lost 3 bases and J lost 4 bases. CDR3 sequence (DNA): TGCGCCAGCAGCTCCGCCGGGACTAGCGGATACGAGCAGTACTTC. This codes for CASSSAGTSGYEQYF.

This clonotype was observed a few times. V gene TRBV5-1 combines with J gene TRBJ2-1, with 13 nucleotides matching TRBD2. This CDR3 region has 18 residues. V lost 4 bases to trimming and J lost 1 base; unmatched junction nucleotides: 8. In germline, CDR1 is SGHRS, CDR2 YFSETQ. CDR3 coding DNA: TGCGCCAGCAGCCCCACTAGCGGGGGGGTTCAGTCCTACAATGAGCAGTTCTTC. Translated, it gives CASSPTSGGVQSYNEQFF.

The sample holds one count of this clonotype. This rearrangement joins TRBV11-3 to TRBJ2-3; TRBD2 might be the D (6 bases). Germline V lookup: CDR1 SGHNT, CDR2 YENEEA. The V and J ends lost 1 base and 4 bases respectively, with 15 bases between them. The CDR3 contains 16 residues. This chain's CDR3 is CASSLGGPKRADTQYF. CDR3 nucleotide sequence: TGTGCCAGCAGCTTAGGCGGGCCCAAGCGGGCAGATACGCAGTATTTT.

This clonotype has a handful of counts. The V and J genes are TRBV2 and TRBJ2-1; a weak D match, TRBD2 (5 bases). V lost 5 bases, J lost 1 base, and 12 bases lay in between. CDR1 and CDR2 from the germline V gene are SNHLY and FYNNEI. This CDR3 spans 15 amino acids. The CDR3: CASSIRGGSYNEQFF. DNA for the CDR3: TGTGCCAGCAGTATCCGGGGTGGGTCCTACAATGAGCAGTTCTTC.

The chain links TRBV2 to TRBJ2-7; 12 bases map to TRBD1. The germline CDR1 and CDR2 sequences are SNHLY and FYNNEI. This CDR3 has 14 amino acids. V shed 3 bases and J 7 bases; nucleotides not matched to a gene: 4. The CDR3 DNA sequence: TGTGCCAGCAGTGATGGGGACAGGGGGCAAGAGCAGTACTTC. This codes for CASSDGDRGQEQYF.